The present TCR beta chain was sequenced within a study of T cell repertoires in cytomegalovirus infection. This clonotype was found a few times. Its specificity is unknown. MiXCR, run by TCRdb on the reads, gives a single entry per CDR3 protein. The table lists 360,000 or so distinct CDR3 sequences, about 35% of them singletons. The CDR3 totals 11 residues. Per the germline V gene, CDR1 is SEHNR and CDR2 is FQNEAQ (reference sequence). V was clipped by 4 bases and J by 5 bases, with 6 bases between them. The chain carries TRBV7-9 and TRBJ2-7; no clear D. This specimen was cultured PBMCs, taken from culture after CMV antigen stimulation. This TCR was recovered from a human donor in good health (CMV status not recorded). Some clones in this sample may be carry-over from other donors' samples. CDR3 protein: CASSSDDEQYF. As DNA, the CDR3 is TGTGCCAGCAGCTCGGATGACGAGCAGTACTTC. Full variable domain (outside the CDR3, taken from reference TRBV7-9 and TRBJ2-7): DTGVSQNPRHKITKRGQNVTFRCDPISEHNRLYWYRQTLGQGPEFLTYFQNEAQLEKSRLLSDRFSAERPKGSFSTLEIQRTEQGDSAMYLCASSSDDEQYFGPGTRLTVT.